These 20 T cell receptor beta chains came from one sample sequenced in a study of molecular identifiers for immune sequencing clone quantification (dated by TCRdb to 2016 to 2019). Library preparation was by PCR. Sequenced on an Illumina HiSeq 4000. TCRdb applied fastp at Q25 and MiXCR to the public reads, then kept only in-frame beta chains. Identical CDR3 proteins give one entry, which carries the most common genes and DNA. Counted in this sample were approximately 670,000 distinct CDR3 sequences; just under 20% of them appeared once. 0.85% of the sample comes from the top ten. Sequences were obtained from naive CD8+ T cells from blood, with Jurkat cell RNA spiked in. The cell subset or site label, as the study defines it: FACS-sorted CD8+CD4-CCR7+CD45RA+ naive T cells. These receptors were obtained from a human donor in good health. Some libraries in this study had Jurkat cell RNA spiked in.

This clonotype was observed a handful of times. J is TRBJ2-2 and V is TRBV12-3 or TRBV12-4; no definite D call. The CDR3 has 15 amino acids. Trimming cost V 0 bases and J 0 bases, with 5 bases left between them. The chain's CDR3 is CASSLAPTNTGELFF. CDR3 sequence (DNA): TGTGCCAGCAGTTTAGCGCCCACGAACACCGGGGAGCTGTTTTTT.

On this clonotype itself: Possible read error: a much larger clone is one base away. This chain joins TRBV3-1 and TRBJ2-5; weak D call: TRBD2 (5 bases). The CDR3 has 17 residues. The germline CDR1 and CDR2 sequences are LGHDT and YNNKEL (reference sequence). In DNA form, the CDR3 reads TGTGCCGGCAGCCAAGAAGTTTGGCGGGTGAACCAAGAGACCCAGTACTTC. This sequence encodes CAGSQEVWRVNQETQYF.

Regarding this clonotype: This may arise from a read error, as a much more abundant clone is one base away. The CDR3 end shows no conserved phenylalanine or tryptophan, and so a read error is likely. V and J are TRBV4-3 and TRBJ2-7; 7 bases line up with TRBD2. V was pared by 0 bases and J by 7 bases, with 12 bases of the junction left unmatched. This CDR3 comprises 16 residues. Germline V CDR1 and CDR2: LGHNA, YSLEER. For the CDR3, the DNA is TGCGCCAGCAGCCAAGACATAACGGCAGGGAGGGTAGAGCAGTACATC. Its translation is CASSQDITAGRVEQYI.

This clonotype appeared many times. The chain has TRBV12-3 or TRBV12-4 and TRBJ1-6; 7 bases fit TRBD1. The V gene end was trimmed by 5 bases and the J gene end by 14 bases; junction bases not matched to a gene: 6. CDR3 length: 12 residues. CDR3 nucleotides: TGTGCCAGCAGTACAGGGGACACCGCCCTCCACTTT. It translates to CASSTGDTALHF.

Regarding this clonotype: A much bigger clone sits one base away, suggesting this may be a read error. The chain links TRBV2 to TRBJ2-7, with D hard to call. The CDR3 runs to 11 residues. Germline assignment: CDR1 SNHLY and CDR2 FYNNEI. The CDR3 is CASSEGVRINF. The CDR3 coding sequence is TGTGCCAGCAGTGAGGGCGTCAGGATAAACTTC.

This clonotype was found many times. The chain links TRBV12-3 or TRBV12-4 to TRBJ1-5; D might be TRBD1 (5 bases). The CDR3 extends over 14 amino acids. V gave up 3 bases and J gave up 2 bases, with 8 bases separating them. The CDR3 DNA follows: TGTGCCAGCAGTTTCGGGGCAGGCAATCAGCCCCAGCATTTT. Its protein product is CASSFGAGNQPQHF.

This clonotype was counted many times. CDR3 coding DNA: TGTGCCTGGATTCGGCGGAACTACAATGAGCAGTTCTTC. Translation gives CAWIRRNYNEQFF. The V and J genes are TRBV30 and TRBJ2-1; D remains unclear. This CDR3 spans 13 amino acids. V lost 4 bases to trimming and J lost 3 bases, with 10 bases between them. Germline V gene data show CDR1 as GTSNPN and CDR2 as SVGIG (reference sequence).

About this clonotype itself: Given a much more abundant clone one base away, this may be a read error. DNA for the CDR3: TGTGCCAGCAGCCCAACGGCACTAGCGGGAGAGACCCGGTACTTC. It translates to CASSPTALAGETRYF. The rearrangement joins TRBV7-9 to TRBJ2-5; 11 bases are shared with TRBD2. This CDR3 comprises 15 residues. Germline CDR1 is SEHNR and CDR2 is FQNEAQ (reference sequence).

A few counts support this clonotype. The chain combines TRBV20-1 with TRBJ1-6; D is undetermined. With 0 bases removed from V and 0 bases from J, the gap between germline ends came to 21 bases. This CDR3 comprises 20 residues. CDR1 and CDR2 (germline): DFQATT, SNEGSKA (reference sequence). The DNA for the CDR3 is TGCAGTGCTAGAGATCGCGGATCTGAAAACCTTATCTCCTATAATTCACCCCTCCACTTT. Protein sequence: CSARDRGSENLISYNSPLHF.

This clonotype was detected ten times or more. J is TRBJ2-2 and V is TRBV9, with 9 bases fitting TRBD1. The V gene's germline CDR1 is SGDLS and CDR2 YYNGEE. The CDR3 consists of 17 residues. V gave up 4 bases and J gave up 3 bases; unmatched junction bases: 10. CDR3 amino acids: CASSPDRTGVHTGELFF. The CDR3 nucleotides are TGTGCCAGCAGCCCCGACCGGACAGGGGTGCACACCGGGGAGCTGTTTTTT. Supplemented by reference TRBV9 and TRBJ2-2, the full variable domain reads DSGVTQTPKHLITATGQRVTLRCSPRSGDLSVYWYQQSLDQGLQFLIQYYNGEERAKGNILERFSAQQFPDLHSELNLSSLELGDSALYFCASSPDRTGVHTGELFFGEGSRLTVL.

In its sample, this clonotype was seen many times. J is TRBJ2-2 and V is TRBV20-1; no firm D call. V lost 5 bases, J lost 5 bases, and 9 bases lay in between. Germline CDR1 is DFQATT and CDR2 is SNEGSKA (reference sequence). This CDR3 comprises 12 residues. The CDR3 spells CSAFTETGELFF. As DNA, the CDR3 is TGCAGTGCTTTTACCGAAACCGGGGAGCTGTTTTTT.

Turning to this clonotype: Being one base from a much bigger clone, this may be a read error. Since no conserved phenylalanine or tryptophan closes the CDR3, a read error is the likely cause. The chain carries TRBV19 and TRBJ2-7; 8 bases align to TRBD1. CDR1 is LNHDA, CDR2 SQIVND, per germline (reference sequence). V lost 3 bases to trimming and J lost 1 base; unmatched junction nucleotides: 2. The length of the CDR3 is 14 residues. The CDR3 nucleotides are TGTGCCAGTAGTATCGGACAGGGATCCTACGAGCAGTACCTC. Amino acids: CASSIGQGSYEQYL.

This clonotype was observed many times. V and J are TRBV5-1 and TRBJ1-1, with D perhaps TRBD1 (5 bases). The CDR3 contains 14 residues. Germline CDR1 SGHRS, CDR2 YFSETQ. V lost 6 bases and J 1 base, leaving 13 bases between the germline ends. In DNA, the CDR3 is TGCGCCAGCACGTCCCCAGGGACGAACACTGAAGCTTTCTTT. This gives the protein CASTSPGTNTEAFF.

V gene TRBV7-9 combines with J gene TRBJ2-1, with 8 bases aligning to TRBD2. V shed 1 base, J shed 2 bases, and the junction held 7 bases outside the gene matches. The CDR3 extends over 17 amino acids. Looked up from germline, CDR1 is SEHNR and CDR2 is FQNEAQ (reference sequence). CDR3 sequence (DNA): TGTGCCAGCAGCTTAGGAATGGCGGGAGGCGCCTACAATGAGCAGTTCTTC. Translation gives CASSLGMAGGAYNEQFF. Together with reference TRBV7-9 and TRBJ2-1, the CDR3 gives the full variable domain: DTGVSQNPRHKITKRGQNVTFRCDPISEHNRLYWYRQTLGQGPEFLTYFQNEAQLEKSRLLSDRFSAERPKGSFSTLEIQRTEQGDSAMYLCASSLGMAGGAYNEQFFGPGTRLTVL.

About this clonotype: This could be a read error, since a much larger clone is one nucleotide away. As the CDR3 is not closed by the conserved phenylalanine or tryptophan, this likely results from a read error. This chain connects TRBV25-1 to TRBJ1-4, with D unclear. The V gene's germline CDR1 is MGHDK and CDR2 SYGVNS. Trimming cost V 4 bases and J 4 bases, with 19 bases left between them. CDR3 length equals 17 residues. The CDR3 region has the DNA TGTGCCAGCAGTGCCTCCTTATATGGAGGAGTTAATGAAAAACTGTTTATT. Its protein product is CASSASLYGGVNEKLFI.

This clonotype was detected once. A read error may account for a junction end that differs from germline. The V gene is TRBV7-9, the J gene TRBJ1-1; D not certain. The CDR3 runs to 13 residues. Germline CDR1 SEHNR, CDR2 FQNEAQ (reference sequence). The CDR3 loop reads CASSLPPSTEASF. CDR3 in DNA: TGCGCCAGCAGTTTGCCCCCTAGCACTGAAGCTTCCTTT.

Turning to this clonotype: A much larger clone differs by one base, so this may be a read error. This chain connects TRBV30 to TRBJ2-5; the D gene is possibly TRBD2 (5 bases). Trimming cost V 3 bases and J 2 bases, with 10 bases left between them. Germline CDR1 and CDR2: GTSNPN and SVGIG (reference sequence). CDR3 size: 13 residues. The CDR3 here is CAWSSRGQETQYF. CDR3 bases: TGTGCCTGGAGCTCACGGGGTCAAGAGACCCAGTACTTC.

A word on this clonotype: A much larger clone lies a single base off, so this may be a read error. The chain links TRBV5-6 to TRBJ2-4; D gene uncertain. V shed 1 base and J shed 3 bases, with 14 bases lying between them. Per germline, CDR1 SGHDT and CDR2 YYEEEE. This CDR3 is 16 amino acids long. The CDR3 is CASSLYVVLGKNIQYF. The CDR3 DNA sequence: TGTGCCAGCAGCTTGTATGTGGTGCTTGGCAAAAACATTCAGTACTTC.

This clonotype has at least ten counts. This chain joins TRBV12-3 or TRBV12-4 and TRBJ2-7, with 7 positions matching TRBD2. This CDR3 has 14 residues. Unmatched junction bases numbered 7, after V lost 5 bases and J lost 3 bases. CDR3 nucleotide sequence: TGTGCCAGCAGTCCCCGTGGCGGGAGCTACGAGCAGTACTTC. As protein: CASSPRGGSYEQYF.

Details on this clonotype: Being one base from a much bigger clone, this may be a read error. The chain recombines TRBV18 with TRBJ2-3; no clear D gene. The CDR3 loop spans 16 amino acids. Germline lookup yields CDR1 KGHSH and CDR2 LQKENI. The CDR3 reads CASSPERAVGTDTRYF. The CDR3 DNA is TGTGCCAGCTCGCCTGAACGTGCGGTTGGCACAGATACGCGGTATTTT.